The next 17 T cell receptor beta chains were all read from a single sample in a study of cytomegalovirus exposure and HLA in healthy donors. The PCR was carried out with 60 Vbeta primers and 13 Jbeta primers. Sequenced by immunoSEQ multiplex PCR; TCRdb stores in-frame clones only, minus some. There are some 92,000 clones in the sample; roughly 84% occur only once, and roughly 2.5% lies in the top ten. Sequencing was done on a sample of PBMCs. These TCRs come from a man younger than 40 in good health and CMV-seronegative.

V is TRBV6-5 and J is TRBJ2-2; 8 bases are shared with TRBD1. V trimming: 6 bases; J trimming: 6 bases; junction bases outside the gene matches: 3. The CDR3 has 13 residues. The V gene's germline CDR1 is MNHEY and CDR2 SVGAGI. CDR3 coding DNA: TGTGCCAGCAGAGACAGGGGATCCGGGGAGCTGTTTTTT. It is translated as CASRDRGSGELFF.

In this sample, this clone turned up a few times. This rearrangement joins TRBV7-2 to TRBJ1-1; no firm D call. Trimming removed 9 bases from V and 4 bases from J, with 18 bases in between. CDR3 length equals 14 residues. Germline CDR1 reads SGHTA; CDR2 reads FQGNSA. CDR3 bases: TGTGCCAGTAAGCGGGGAACCGAGACCACTGAAGCTTTCTTT. Protein sequence: CASKRGTETTEAFF.

This clone is a singleton in its sample. This chain uses TRBV5-1 with TRBJ1-6, with D possibly matching TRBD1 (5 bases). Trimming removed 2 bases at V and 0 bases at J, with 12 bases between. CDR1 and CDR2 from the germline V gene are SGHRS and YFSETQ. This CDR3 region has 17 residues. The chain's CDR3 is CASSLGTGSSYNSPLHF. The CDR3 nucleotides are TGCGCCAGCAGCTTAGGGACCGGGAGCTCCTATAATTCACCCCTCCACTTT.

This sequence joins TRBV28 and TRBJ2-7; D is uncertain. The germline V gene has CDR1 MDHEN and CDR2 SYDVKM. Trimming removed 5 bases at V and 3 bases at J, with 8 bases between. The CDR3 runs 12 residues. This chain's CDR3 is CASSPSGYEQYF. The CDR3 nucleotides are TGTGCCAGCAGTCCCTCGGGCTACGAGCAGTACTTC.

CDR3 sequence reads: CASSSGQPNQPQHF. Written as DNA, the CDR3 is TGCGCCAGCAGCTCGGGACAGCCCAATCAGCCCCAGCATTTT. This chain connects TRBV5-1 to TRBJ1-5, with 7 bases aligning to TRBD1. The CDR3 length is 14 residues. CDR1 and CDR2 (germline): SGHRS, YFSETQ. V was pared by 3 bases and J by 3 bases, with 3 bases of the junction left unmatched.

This clone has just a few counts. The DNA for the CDR3 is TGTGCCAGCAGTCAGGGCGCAGGGGCCAACGTCCTGACTTTC. Encoded protein: CASSQGAGANVLTF. The genes are TRBV27 and TRBJ2-6, with D possibly matching TRBD1 (5 bases). The CDR3 length is 14 residues. Germline V lookup: CDR1 MNHEY, CDR2 SMNVEV (reference sequence). Trimming removed 5 bases at V and 4 bases at J, with 9 bases between.

This sequence joins TRBV5-1 and TRBJ2-5; the match to TRBD2 covers 9 bases. Germline V gene data show CDR1 as SGHRS and CDR2 as YFSETQ. Trimming removed 5 bases from V and 2 bases from J; junction bases left unmatched: 4. The CDR3 runs to 14 residues. The CDR3 nucleotides are TGCGCCAGCAGTCTAGCGGGGTCGCAAGAGACCCAGTACTTC. Translation gives CASSLAGSQETQYF.

This chain connects TRBV7-8 to TRBJ1-6; 8 nucleotides agree with TRBD1. Germline CDR1 is SGHVS and CDR2 is FQNEAQ. After removal of 4 bases from V and 9 bases from J, the junction contained 29 bases not matched to a gene. There are 22 residues in the CDR3. The CDR3, as DNA: TGTGCCAGCAGCTCACTGATCCGCGGGGGACAGGTCTCGAAAGATGGGGGTTCACCCCTCCACTTT. Residues: CASSSLIRGGQVSKDGGSPLHF.

The rearrangement joins TRBV19 to TRBJ1-5; a weak D match, TRBD1 (6 bases). V was trimmed by 0 bases and J by 4 bases, leaving 10 bases between them. Germline CDR1 is LNHDA and CDR2 is SQIVND (reference sequence). This CDR3 region has 15 residues. CDR3 nucleotides: TGTGCCAGTAGTATAGATCTCCAGGGGAATCAGCCCCAGCATTTT. This codes for CASSIDLQGNQPQHF.

This clone was detected a few times. The rearrangement links TRBV4-3 to TRBJ1-1, with D unresolved. The CDR3 is 14 amino acids. CDR1 and CDR2 (germline): LGHNA, YSLEER. Trimming stripped 1 base from V and 0 bases from J, with 6 bases between. The CDR3 DNA reads as TGCGCCAGCAGCCAAGGCGGGGTGAACACTGAAGCTTTCTTT. This encodes CASSQGGVNTEAFF.

The chain combines TRBV5-4 with TRBJ1-3; D may be TRBD1 (6 bases). The CDR3 extends over 16 amino acids. From germline, CDR1 is SGHNT and CDR2 YYREEE (reference sequence). V was pared by 3 bases and J by 7 bases, with 20 bases between. CDR3 loop: CASSSISGQLDNTIYF. DNA for the CDR3: TGTGCCAGCAGCTCCATTTCTGGACAGTTGGATAACACCATATATTTT. Full variable domain (missing parts from reference TRBV5-4 and TRBJ1-3): ETGVTQSPTHLIKTRGQQVTLRCSSQSGHNTVSWYQQALGQGPQFIFQYYREEENGRGNFPPRFSGLQFPNYSSELNVNALELDDSALYLCASSSISGQLDNTIYFGEGSWLTVV.

J is TRBJ1-6 and V is TRBV7-2, with TRBD1 identical over 7 bases. This CDR3 region has 14 residues. Germline values: CDR1 SGHTA, CDR2 FQGNSA. With 5 bases clipped from V and 9 bases from J, the junction kept 7 bases outside the gene matches. The CDR3 is CASSTQGPGSPLHF. The CDR3 DNA reads as TGTGCCAGCAGCACACAGGGGCCGGGTTCACCCCTCCACTTT.

The gene calls are TRBV18 and TRBJ2-1, with TRBD1 matching over 7 bases. Germline values: CDR1 KGHSH, CDR2 LQKENI. CDR3 length: 17 amino acids. J gave up 0 bases and V 4 bases, and 9 bases lay outside the gene matches. Here the CDR3 DNA reads TGTGCCAGCTCACTCCGGCAGGGGGACAGCTCCTACAATGAGCAGTTCTTC. Protein sequence: CASSLRQGDSSYNEQFF. The full variable domain, its missing parts supplied by reference TRBV18 and TRBJ2-1, is NAGVMQNPRHLVRRRGQEARLRCSPMKGHSHVYWYRQLPEEGLKFMVYLQKENIIDESGMPKERFSAEFPKEGPSILRIQQVVRGDSAAYFCASSLRQGDSSYNEQFFGPGTRLTVL.

The V call is TRBV27, the J call TRBJ1-3; 9 bases agree with TRBD1. The CDR3 is 16 amino acids. Trimming at V came to 2 bases and at J to 0 bases, leaving 2 bases not matched to a gene. Germline V gene data show CDR1 as MNHEY and CDR2 as SMNVEV (reference sequence). The CDR3 DNA reads TGTGCCAGCAGTTTAGGGACAGGGAGCTCTGGAAACACCATATATTTT. Translating it yields CASSLGTGSSGNTIYF.

This clone was observed a few times. This chain links TRBV9 with TRBJ2-6; D not resolved. Germline CDR1 SGDLS, CDR2 YYNGEE. Trimming stripped 0 bases from V and 0 bases from J, with 4 bases between. The CDR3 extends over 15 amino acids. CDR3 residues: CASSVALSGANVLTF. The CDR3 region has the DNA TGTGCCAGCAGCGTAGCACTCTCTGGGGCCAACGTCCTGACTTTC.

V is TRBV9 and J is TRBJ2-1; 10 nucleotides line up with TRBD2. Unmatched junction bases numbered 13, after V lost 6 bases and J lost 7 bases. CDR1 and CDR2 from the germline V gene are SGDLS and YYNGEE. The CDR3 extends over 16 amino acids. CDR3 in DNA: TGTGCCAGCACCTTAACCGGGACTAGCGTTGGGAATGAGCAGTTCTTC. It is translated as CASTLTGTSVGNEQFF.

V gene TRBV28 combines with J gene TRBJ1-6; D possibly corresponds to TRBD1 (6 bases). V was cut by 7 bases and J by 10 bases, with 17 bases left in between. The CDR3 has 14 amino acids. Germline CDR1 is MDHEN and CDR2 is SYDVKM. The DNA of the CDR3 is TGTGCCAGCACCAAATGGGGGGGGCGGTCACCCCTCCACTTT. This gives the protein CASTKWGGRSPLHF.